The entry below describes one T cell receptor beta chain. Its antigen is still unknown. The data originate from a study of vaccination effects on CD4 cells after COVID-19. Prior to sequencing, the ViraFEST assay stimulated PBMC with viral peptide pools, which expanded the antigen-specific CD4+ T cells. Following 10 days of culture, CD4+ T cells were isolated. BNT162b2 vaccine or mRNA-1273 vaccine was given to participants in two doses. Nobody among the vaccine recipients had prior SARS-CoV-2 infection (nucleocapsid antibodies were negative). Using immunoSEQ multiplex PCR, the repertoire was profiled, and TCRdb retains in-frame clones only, with some absent. In the table there are 65,000 to 75,000 clones, 74% of which are singletons. There are 14 residues in the CDR3. The ends lost 7 bases at V and 3 bases at J; junction bases unmatched: 7. Germline CDR1 LNHDA, CDR2 SQIVND (reference sequence).

This receptor was obtained from a human donor who received a COVID-19 vaccine. The specimen was CD4+ T cells from PBMCs cultured with HCoV-229E spike peptides, collected after COVID-19 vaccination. This chain uses TRBV19 with TRBJ2-3; 7 nucleotides agree with TRBD1. The CDR3 sequence is CASNPTGSTDTQYF. Written as DNA, the CDR3 is TGTGCCAGTAACCCGACAGGGTCAACAGATACGCAGTATTTT.